This T cell receptor (beta chain) was obtained from a study of blood T cell repertoires in COVID-19. Study details: Specimens from acute and convalescent COVID-19 originated in the United States, Italy and Spain. The analysed material was cDNA or gDNA that came from T cells, B-cell-depleted T cells, or PBMCs.

V was pared by 1 base and J by 6 bases, with 13 bases between. This CDR3 contains 14 residues. Germline assignment: CDR1 SEHNR and CDR2 FQNEAQ (reference sequence). This clone was seen a few times. Per the original data handling: Using reference gene primer amplification, nucleated cell counts were estimated. TCRdb's table, derived via immunoSEQ multiplex PCR, lists solely in-frame clones and lacks some. The DNA gave D and trimming, while V, J and clone size come from that table. The sample yields about 140,000 clones, roughly 86% seen once. The source is a woman aged 55 to 70 with acute or convalescent COVID-19. Sequencing was carried out using peripheral blood. The J gene is TRBJ2-7, the V gene TRBV7-9, with a possible D match to TRBD1 (5 bases). CDR3 sequence: CASSLGGVGREQYF. The CDR3 nucleotides read TGTGCCAGCAGCTTAGGGGGCGTGGGTCGCGAGCAGTACTTC.